This TCR beta chain was obtained from a study of T cells in Graves' hyperthyroidism and ophthalmopathy. Study-wide results and limits: In the blood, most expanded thyroid clonotypes above 0.001 appeared as well. Ophthalmopathy, which appeared later, was predicted by the model a median around 6.5 months before onset.

The study excluded patients with uncontrolled infection, other autoimmune disease, pregnancy or lactation. This clonotype occurred a few times. Its antigen is unknown. RNA transcripts served as the template for amplifying TCR beta CDR3 regions. HTBI primers were employed in a first-round RT-PCR of the TCR CDR3. TCRdb redid the calling of the multiplex PCR reads with MiXCR, one entry per CDR3 protein. This table holds a few hundred thousand distinct CDR3 sequences, about a sixth found once. The sequence derives from a woman younger than 35 with Graves' hyperthyroidism. The material sequenced was blood.

The DNA for the CDR3 is TGCGCCAGCAGCCAAGGCACTAGCGGGAGGGGCACCTACAATGAGCAGTTCTTC. It specifies CASSQGTSGRGTYNEQFF. The chain is built from TRBV4-1 and TRBJ2-1; TRBD2 agrees at 13 bases. The CDR3 length is 18 residues. Trimming at V came to 1 base and at J to 2 bases, leaving 5 bases not matched to a gene. Germline CDR1 MGHRA, CDR2 YSYEKL.